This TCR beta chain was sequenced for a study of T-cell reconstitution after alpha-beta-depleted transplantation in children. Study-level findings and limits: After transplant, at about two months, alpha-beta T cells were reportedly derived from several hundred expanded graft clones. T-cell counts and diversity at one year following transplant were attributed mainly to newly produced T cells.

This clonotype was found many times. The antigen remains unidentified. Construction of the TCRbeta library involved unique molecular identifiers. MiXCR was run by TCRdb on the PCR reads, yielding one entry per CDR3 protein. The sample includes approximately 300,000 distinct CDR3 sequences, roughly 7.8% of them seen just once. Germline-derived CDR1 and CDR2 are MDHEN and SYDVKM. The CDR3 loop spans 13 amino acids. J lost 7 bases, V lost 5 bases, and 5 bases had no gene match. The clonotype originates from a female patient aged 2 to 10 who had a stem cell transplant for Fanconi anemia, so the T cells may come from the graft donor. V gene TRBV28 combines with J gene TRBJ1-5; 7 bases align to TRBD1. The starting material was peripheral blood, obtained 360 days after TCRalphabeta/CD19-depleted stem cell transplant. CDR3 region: CASSDRAGQPQHF. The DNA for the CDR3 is TGTGCCAGCAGTGACAGGGCAGGACAGCCCCAGCATTTT.